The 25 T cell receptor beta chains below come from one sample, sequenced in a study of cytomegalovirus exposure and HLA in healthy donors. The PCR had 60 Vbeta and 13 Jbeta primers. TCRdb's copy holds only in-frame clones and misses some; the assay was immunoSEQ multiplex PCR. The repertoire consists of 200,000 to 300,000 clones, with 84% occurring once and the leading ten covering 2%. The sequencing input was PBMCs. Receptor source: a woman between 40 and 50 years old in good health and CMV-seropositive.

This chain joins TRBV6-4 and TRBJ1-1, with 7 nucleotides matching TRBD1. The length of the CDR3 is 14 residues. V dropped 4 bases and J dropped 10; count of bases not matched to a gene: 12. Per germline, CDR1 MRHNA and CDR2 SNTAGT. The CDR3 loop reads CASSAEFLTGRAFF. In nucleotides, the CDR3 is TGTGCCAGCAGTGCCGAATTTTTGACAGGGCGAGCTTTCTTT.

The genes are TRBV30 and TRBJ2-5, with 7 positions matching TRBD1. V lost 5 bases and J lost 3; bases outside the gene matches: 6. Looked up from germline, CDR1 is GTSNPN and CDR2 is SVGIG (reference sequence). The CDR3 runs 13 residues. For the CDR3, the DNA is TGTGCCTGGGTAGGGGGCCAAAAAGAGACCCAGTACTTC. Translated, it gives CAWVGGQKETQYF.

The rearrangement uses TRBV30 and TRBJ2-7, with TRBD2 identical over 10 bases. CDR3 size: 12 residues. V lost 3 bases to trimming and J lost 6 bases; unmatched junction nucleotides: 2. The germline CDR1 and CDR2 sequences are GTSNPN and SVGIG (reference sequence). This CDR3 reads CAWSLAGVEQYF. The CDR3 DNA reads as TGTGCCTGGAGCCTAGCGGGGGTCGAGCAGTACTTC.

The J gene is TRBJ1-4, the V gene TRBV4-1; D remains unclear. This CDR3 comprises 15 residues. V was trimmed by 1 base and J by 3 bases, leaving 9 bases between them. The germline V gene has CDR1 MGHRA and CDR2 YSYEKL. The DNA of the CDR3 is TGCGCCAGCAGCCAAGGAAATGGAGCTAATGAAAAACTGTTTTTT. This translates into CASSQGNGANEKLFF.

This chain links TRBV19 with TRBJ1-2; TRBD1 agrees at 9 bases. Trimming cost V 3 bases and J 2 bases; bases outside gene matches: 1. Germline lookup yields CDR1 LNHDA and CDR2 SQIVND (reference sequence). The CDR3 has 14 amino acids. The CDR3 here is CASSIDRGNYGYTF. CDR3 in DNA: TGTGCCAGTAGTATCGACAGGGGGAACTATGGCTACACCTTC.

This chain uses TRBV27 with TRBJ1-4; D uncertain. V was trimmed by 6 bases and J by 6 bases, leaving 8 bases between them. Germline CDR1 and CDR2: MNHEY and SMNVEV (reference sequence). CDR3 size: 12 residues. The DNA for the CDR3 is TGTGCCAGCAGCTCCTCGGATGAAAAACTGTTTTTT. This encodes CASSSSDEKLFF.

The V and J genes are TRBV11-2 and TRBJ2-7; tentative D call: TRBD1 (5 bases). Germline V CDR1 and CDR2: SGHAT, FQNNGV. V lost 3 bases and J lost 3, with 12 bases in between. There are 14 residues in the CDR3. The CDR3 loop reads CASSLKGDVYEQYF. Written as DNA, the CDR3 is TGTGCCAGCAGCTTGAAAGGGGATGTCTACGAGCAGTACTTC. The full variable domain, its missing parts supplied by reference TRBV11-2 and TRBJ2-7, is EAGVAQSPRYKIIEKRQSVAFWCNPISGHATLYWYQQILGQGPKLLIQFQNNGVVDDSQLPKDRFSAERLKGVDSTLKIQPAKLEDSAVYLCASSLKGDVYEQYFGPGTRLTVT.

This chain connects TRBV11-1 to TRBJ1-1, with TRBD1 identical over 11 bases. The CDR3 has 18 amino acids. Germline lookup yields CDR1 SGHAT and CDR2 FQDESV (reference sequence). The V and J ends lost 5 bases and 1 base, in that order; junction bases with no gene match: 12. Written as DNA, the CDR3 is TGTGCCAGCAGCGACCCTTACGGGACAGGGGGGACGAACACTGAAGCTTTCTTT. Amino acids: CASSDPYGTGGTNTEAFF.

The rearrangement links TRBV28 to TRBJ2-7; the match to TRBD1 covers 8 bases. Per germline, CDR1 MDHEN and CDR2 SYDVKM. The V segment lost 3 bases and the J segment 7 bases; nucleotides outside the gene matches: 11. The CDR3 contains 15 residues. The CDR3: CASSLDRVSTGEQYF. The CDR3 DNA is TGTGCCAGCAGTTTGGACAGGGTCTCCACGGGGGAGCAGTACTTC. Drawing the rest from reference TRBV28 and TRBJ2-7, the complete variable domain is DVKVTQSSRYLVKRTGEKVFLECVQDMDHENMFWYRQDPGLGLRLIYFSYDVKMKEKGDIPEGYSVSREKKERFSLILESASTNQTSMYLCASSLDRVSTGEQYFGPGTRLTVT.

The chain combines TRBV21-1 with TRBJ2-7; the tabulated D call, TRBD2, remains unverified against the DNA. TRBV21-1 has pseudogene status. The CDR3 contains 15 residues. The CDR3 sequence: CASTNRDYATYEQYF. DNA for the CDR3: TGTGCCAGCACCAACCGGGACTACGCTACCTACGAGCAGTACTTC.

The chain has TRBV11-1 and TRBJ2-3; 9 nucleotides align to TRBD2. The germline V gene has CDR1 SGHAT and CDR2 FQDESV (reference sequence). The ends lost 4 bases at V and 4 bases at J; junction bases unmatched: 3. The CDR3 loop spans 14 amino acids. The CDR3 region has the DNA TGTGCCAGCAGCTCTGGGACTAGCCCAGATACGCAGTATTTT. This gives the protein CASSSGTSPDTQYF. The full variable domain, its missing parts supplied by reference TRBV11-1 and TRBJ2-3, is EAEVAQSPRYKITEKSQAVAFWCDPISGHATLYWYRQILGQGPELLVQFQDESVVDDSQLPKDRFSAERLKGVDSTLKIQPAELGDSAMYLCASSSGTSPDTQYFGPGTRLTVL.

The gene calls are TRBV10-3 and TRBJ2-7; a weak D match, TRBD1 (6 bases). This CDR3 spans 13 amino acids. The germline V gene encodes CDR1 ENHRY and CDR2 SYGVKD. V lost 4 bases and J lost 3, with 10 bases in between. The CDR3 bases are TGTGCCATCAGTGCAGGGGAAGACTACGAGCAGTACTTC. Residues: CAISAGEDYEQYF.

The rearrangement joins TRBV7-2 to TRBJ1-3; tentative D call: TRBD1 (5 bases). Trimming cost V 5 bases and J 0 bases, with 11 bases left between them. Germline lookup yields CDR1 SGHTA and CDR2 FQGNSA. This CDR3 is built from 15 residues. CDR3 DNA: TGTGCCAGCAGCGCGGGACTGAACTCTGGAAACACCATATATTTT. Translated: CASSAGLNSGNTIYF.

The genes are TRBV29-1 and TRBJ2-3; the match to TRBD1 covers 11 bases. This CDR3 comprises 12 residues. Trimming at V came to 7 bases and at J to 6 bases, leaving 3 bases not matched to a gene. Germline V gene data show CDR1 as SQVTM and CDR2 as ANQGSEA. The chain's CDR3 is CSGWDRGDTQYF. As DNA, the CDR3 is TGCAGCGGGTGGGACAGGGGGGATACGCAGTATTTT.

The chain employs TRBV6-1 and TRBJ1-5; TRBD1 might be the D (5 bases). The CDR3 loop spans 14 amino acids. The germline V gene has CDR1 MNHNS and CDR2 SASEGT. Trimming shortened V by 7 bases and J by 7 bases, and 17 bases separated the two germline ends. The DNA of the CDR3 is TGTGCCAGCACACCGCCCTCGGGGGTCCAGCCCCAGCATTTT. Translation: CASTPPSGVQPQHF.

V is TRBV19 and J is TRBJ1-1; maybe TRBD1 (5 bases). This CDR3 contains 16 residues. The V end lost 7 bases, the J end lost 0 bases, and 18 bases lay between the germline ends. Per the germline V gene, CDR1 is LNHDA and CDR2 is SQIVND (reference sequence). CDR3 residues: CASNGVGVKMNTEAFF. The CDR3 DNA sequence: TGTGCCAGTAATGGAGTAGGGGTTAAGATGAACACTGAAGCTTTCTTT.

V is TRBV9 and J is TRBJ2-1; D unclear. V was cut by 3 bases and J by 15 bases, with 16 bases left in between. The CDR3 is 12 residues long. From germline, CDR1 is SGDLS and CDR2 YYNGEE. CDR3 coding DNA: TGTGCCAGCAGCGCGTCCGGGTCCCGCGCGTTCTTC. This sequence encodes CASSASGSRAFF.

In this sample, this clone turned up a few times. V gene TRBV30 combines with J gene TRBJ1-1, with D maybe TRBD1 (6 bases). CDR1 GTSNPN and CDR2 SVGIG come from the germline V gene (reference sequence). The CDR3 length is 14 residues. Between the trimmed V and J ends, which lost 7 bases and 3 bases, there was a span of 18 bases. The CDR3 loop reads CASSTGGQYTEAFF. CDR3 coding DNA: TGTGCCTCCTCGACTGGCGGACAGTACACTGAAGCTTTCTTT.

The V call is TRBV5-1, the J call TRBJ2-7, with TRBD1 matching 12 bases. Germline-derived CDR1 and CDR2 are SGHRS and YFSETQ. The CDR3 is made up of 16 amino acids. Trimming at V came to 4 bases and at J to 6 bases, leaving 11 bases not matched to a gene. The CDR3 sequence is CASSDPTGTGGFEQYF. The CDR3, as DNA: TGCGCCAGCAGCGACCCAACCGGGACAGGGGGCTTCGAGCAGTACTTC.

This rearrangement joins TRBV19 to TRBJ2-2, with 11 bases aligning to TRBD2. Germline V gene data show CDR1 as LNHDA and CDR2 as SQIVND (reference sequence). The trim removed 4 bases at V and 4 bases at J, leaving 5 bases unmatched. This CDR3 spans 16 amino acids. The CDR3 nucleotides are TGTGCCAGTAGTACGACTAGCGGGATTATCACCGGGGAGCTGTTTTTT. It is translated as CASSTTSGIITGELFF.

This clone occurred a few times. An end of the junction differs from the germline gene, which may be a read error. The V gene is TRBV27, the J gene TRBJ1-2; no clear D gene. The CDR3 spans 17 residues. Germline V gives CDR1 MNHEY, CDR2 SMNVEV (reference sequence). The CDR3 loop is CASSLSGVSSINYGYTF. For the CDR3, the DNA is TGTGCCAGCAGTCTATCCGGGGTTAGCAGCATTAACTATGGCTACACCTTC.

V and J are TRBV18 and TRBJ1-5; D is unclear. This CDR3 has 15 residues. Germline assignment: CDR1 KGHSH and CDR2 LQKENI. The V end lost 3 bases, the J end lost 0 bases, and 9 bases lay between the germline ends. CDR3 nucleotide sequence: TGTGCCAGCTCACCGGAGTCGGTTAGCAATCAGCCCCAGCATTTT. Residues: CASSPESVSNQPQHF.

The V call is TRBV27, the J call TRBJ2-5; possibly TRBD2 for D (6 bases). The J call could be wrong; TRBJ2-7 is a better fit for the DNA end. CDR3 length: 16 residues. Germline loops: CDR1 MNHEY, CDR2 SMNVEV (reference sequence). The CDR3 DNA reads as TGTGCCAGCAGTTTATCCGGAGGGGTTAGCTCCTACGAGCAGTACTTC. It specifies CASSLSGGVSSYEQYF.

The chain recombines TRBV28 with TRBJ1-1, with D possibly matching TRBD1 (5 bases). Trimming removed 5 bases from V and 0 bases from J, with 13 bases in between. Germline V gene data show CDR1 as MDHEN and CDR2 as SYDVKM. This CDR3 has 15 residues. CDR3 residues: CASSPHDRVNTEAFF. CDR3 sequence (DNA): TGTGCCAGCAGTCCTCATGACAGAGTGAACACTGAAGCTTTCTTT.

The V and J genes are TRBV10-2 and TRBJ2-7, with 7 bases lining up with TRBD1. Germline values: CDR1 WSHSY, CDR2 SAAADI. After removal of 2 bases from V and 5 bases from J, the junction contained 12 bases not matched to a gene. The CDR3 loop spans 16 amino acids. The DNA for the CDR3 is TGCGCCAGCAGTGAGATCCCGAGACAGGGCCTTAACGAGCAGTACTTC. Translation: CASSEIPRQGLNEQYF.